This TCR beta chain was identified during a study of T-cell reconstitution after alpha-beta-depleted transplantation in children. The CDR3 is 14 residues long. CDR1 SGHRS and CDR2 YFSETQ come from the germline V gene. V was cut by 7 bases and J by 0 bases, with 10 bases left in between. TCRbeta library preparation incorporated unique molecular identifiers. TCRdb reprocessed the PCR reads with MiXCR, giving one entry per CDR3 protein. The sample includes hundreds of thousands of distinct CDR3 sequences, around a sixth of them seen just once. This clonotype has a count of ten or more. This receptor was identified in a human donor who donated a stem cell graft to a child with acute myeloid leukemia. Sequenced here: PBMCs from the stem cell graft donor, sampled from the stem cell graft. The chain has TRBV5-1 and TRBJ2-2; tentatively, D is TRBD1 (6 bases). CDR3 loop: CASLQGTNTGELFF. In DNA, the CDR3 is TGCGCCAGCTTACAGGGAACGAACACCGGGGAGCTGTTTTTT.